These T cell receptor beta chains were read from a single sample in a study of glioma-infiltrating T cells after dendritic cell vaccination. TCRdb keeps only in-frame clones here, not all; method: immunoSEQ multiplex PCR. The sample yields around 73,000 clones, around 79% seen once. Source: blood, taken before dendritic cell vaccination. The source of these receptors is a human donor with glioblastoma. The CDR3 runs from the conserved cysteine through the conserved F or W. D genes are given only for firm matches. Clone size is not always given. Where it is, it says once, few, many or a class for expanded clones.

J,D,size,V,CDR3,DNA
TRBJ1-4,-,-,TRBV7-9,CASKLLTWEKLFF,TGTGCCAGCAAGTTGTTGACATGGGAAAAACTGTTTTTT
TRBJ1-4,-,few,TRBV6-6,CASRPQGSREKLFF,TGTGCCAGCAGGCCTCAGGGCAGTCGGGAAAAACTGTTTTTT
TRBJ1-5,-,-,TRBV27,CASSLVPGGGQPQHF,TGTGCCAGCAGCTTAGTCCCCGGAGGAGGGCAGCCCCAGCATTTT
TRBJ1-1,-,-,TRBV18,CASSHSPGEAFF,TGTGCCAGCTCACACTCTCCCGGGGAAGCTTTCTTT
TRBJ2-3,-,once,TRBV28,CASAHRGHNTQYF,TGTGCCAGCGCGCATAGGGGACACAATACGCAGTATTTT
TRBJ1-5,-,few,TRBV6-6,CASSPSGGDQPQHF,TGTGCCAGCAGCCCTAGCGGGGGCGATCAGCCCCAGCATTTT
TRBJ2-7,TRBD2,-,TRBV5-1,CASSLVAGGSYEQYF,TGCGCCAGCAGCTTGGTCGCGGGGGGGTCCTACGAGCAGTACTTC
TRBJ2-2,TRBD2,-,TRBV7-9,CASSLGPLAGADTGELFF,TGTGCCAGCAGCTTAGGCCCTTTAGCGGGAGCGGACACCGGGGAGCTGTTTTTT
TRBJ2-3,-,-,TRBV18,CASSPGQSTDTQYF,TGTGCCAGCTCACCCGGACAGAGCACAGATACGCAGTATTTT
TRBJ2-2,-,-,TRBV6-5,CASSYDTNTGELFF,TGTGCCAGCAGTTATGACACTAACACCGGGGAGCTGTTTTTT
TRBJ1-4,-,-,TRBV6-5,CASRPGGTNEKLFF,TGTGCCAGCAGGCCCGGGGGAACTAATGAAAAACTGTTTTTT
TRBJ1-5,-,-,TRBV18,CASSMGEDWSGNQPQHF,TGTGCCAGCTCAATGGGGGAGGATTGGTCGGGCAATCAGCCCCAGCATTTT
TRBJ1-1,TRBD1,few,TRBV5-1,CASSSLSTGGTEAFF,TGCGCCAGCAGCTCCCTTTCCACAGGGGGCACTGAAGCTTTCTTT
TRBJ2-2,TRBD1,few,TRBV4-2,CASHAGTGNTGELFF,TGTGCCAGCCATGCCGGGACAGGGAACACCGGGGAGCTGTTTTTT
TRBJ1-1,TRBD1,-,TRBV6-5,CASSRGQGASGEAFF,TGTGCCAGCAGTCGCGGACAGGGGGCGTCGGGTGAAGCTTTCTTT
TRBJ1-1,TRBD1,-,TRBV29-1,CSVSKGALNTEAFF,TGCAGCGTTTCAAAGGGGGCACTTAACACTGAAGCTTTCTTT
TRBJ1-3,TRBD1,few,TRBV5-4,CASSLNRGWGNTIYF,TGTGCCAGCAGCCTCAACAGGGGGTGGGGAAACACCATATATTTT
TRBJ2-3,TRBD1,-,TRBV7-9,CASSRGQGPFF,TGTGCCAGCAGCCGGGGACAGGGCCCCTTCTTT
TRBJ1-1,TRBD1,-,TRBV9,CASSGSGQSTEAFF,TGTGCCAGCAGCGGGTCGGGACAGTCCACTGAAGCTTTCTTT
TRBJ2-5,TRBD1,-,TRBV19,CASSTTDRGQETQYF,TGTGCCAGTAGTACAACAGACAGGGGCCAAGAGACCCAGTACTTC
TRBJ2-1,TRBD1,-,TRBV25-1,CASRAPGQPYNEQFF,TGTGCCAGCAGGGCCCCGGGACAGCCATACAATGAGCAGTTCTTC
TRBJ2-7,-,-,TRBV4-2,CASRGGTSYEQYF,TGTGCCAGCAGAGGGGGAACCTCCTACGAGCAGTACTTC
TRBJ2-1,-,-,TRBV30,CAWLTGLGTSGGYNEQFF,TGTGCCTGGTTGACAGGGCTGGGGACTTCAGGGGGTTACAATGAGCAGTTCTTC
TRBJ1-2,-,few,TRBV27,CASSPTANYGYTF,TGTGCCAGCAGTCCTACCGCTAACTATGGCTACACCTTC
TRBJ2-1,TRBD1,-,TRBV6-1,CASSEDRGLGEQFF,TGTGCCAGCAGTGAGGACAGGGGGCTAGGTGAGCAGTTCTTC
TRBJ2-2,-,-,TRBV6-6,CASTKRSGTDGELFF,TGTGCCAGCACCAAGAGGTCGGGGACTGACGGGGAGCTGTTTTTT
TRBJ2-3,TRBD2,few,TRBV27,CASSLYSGRDGDTQYF,TGTGCCAGCAGTTTATATAGCGGGAGGGACGGAGATACGCAGTATTTT
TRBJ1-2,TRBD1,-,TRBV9,CASSVVGQNYGYTF,TGTGCCAGCAGCGTAGTGGGACAGAACTATGGCTACACCTTC
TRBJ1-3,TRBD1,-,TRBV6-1,CASTRGQGNLNTIYF,TGTGCCAGCACTAGAGGACAGGGTAATTTGAACACCATATATTTT
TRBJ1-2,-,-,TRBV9,CASSPSGSWGYGYTF,TGTGCCAGCAGCCCTTCGGGGTCGTGGGGCTATGGCTACACCTTC
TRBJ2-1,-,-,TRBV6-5,CASSYPGLENEQFF,TGTGCCAGCAGTTACCCTGGACTCGAGAATGAGCAGTTCTTC
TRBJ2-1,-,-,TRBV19,CASSIDRGEQFF,TGTGCCAGTAGTATAGATCGGGGTGAGCAGTTCTTC
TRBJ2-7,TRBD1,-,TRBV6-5,CASSAHRGGYEQYF,TGTGCCAGCAGTGCTCACAGGGGTGGTTACGAGCAGTACTTC
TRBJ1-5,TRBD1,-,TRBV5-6,CASSLYDRVNQPQHF,TGTGCCAGCAGCTTATACGACAGGGTAAACCAGCCCCAGCATTTT
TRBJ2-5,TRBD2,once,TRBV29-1,CSAGTSGAFEETQYF,TGCAGCGCCGGGACTAGCGGAGCGTTTGAAGAGACCCAGTACTTC
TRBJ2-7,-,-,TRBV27,CASGGWAEQYF,TGTGCCAGCGGGGGCTGGGCCGAGCAGTACTTC
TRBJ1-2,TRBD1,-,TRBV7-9,CASSTDRGDGYTF,TGTGCCAGCAGCACCGACAGGGGGGATGGCTACACCTTC
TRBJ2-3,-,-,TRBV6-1,CASSPGGSTDTQYF,TGTGCCAGCAGCCCCGGGGGTAGCACAGATACGCAGTATTTT
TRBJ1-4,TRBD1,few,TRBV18,CASSQSPYRGGGEKLFF,TGTGCCAGCTCACAGTCCCCTTACAGGGGTGGAGGTGAAAAACTGTTTTTT
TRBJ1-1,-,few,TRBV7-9,CASSLEFGMNTEAFF,TGTGCCAGCAGCTTAGAATTCGGGATGAACACTGAAGCTTTCTTT
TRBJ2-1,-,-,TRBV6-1,CASREWSEQFF,TGTGCCAGCAGGGAGTGGTCTGAGCAGTTCTTC
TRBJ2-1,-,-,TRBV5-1,CASSVGGSAEGEQFF,TGCGCCAGCAGCGTTGGAGGGTCAGCGGAGGGTGAGCAGTTCTTC
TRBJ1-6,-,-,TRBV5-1,CASSWTDNSPLHF,TGCGCCAGCAGCTGGACAGATAATTCACCCCTCCACTTT
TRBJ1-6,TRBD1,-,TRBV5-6,CASSSGQGWSPLHF,TGTGCCAGCAGCTCTGGACAGGGATGGTCACCCCTCCACTTT
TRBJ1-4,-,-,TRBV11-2,CASSFTTSLNEKLFF,TGTGCCAGCAGCTTCACTACGTCCCTTAATGAAAAACTGTTTTTT
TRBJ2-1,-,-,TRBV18,CASSPPGHAEQFF,TGTGCCAGCTCACCCCCCGGACACGCTGAGCAGTTCTTC
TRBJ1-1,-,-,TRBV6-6,CATSLPSEHPVAFF,TGTGCCACCTCGCTACCCTCGGAGCACCCGGTCGCTTTCTTT
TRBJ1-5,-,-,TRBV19,CASSMWAARAPQHF,TGTGCCAGTAGTATGTGGGCAGCCAGAGCGCCCCAGCATTTT
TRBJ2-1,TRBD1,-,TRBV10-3,CAISGRGLNDEQFF,TGTGCCATCAGCGGCAGGGGGCTGAATGATGAGCAGTTCTTC